Listed here are 6 T cell receptor beta chains from one sample, sequenced in a study of identical twins. MiXCR was run by TCRdb on the 5' RACE reads, yielding one entry per CDR3 protein. The sample shows under 500,000 distinct CDR3 sequences, roughly an eighth of them seen only once. This sample was shared with a second study, whose subject was yellow fever vaccine responses in identical twins.

Sample: CD4+ T cells sorted from blood. All receptors come from a young woman in good health.

This rearrangement joins TRBV11-2 to TRBJ1-5; 7 positions agree with TRBD1. Germline assignment: CDR1 SGHAT and CDR2 FQNNGV. This CDR3 has 18 residues. With V trimmed by 1 base and J by 3 bases, 12 bases remained unmatched. The CDR3 is CASSLGFGRGRLNQPQHF. The CDR3 nucleotides read TGTGCCAGCAGCTTAGGGTTTGGTAGGGGGCGTCTCAATCAGCCCCAGCATTTT. Drawing the rest from reference TRBV11-2 and TRBJ1-5, the complete variable domain is EAGVAQSPRYKIIEKRQSVAFWCNPISGHATLYWYQQILGQGPKLLIQFQNNGVVDDSQLPKDRFSAERLKGVDSTLKIQPAKLEDSAVYLCASSLGFGRGRLNQPQHFGDGTRLSIL.

This clonotype was picked up many times. The chain has TRBV5-1 and TRBJ2-5; possibly TRBD2 for D (5 bases). V gave up 0 bases and J gave up 2 bases, with 8 bases separating them. The CDR3 covers 14 residues. Germline CDR1 is SGHRS and CDR2 is YFSETQ. CDR3 protein: CASSLERVQETQYF. The DNA for the CDR3 is TGCGCCAGCAGCTTGGAGAGGGTACAAGAGACCCAGTACTTC.

This clonotype has just a few counts. This sequence joins TRBV28 and TRBJ2-2; a weak D match, TRBD1 (5 bases). The CDR3 runs 16 residues. Germline V gene sequence: CDR1 MDHEN, CDR2 SYDVKM. Trimming stripped 9 bases from V and 1 base from J, with 18 bases between. This CDR3 is CARLYFSRENTGELFF. CDR3 DNA sequence: TGTGCCAGGCTTTATTTCTCCAGGGAGAACACCGGGGAGCTGTTTTTT. The whole variable domain, filled in from reference TRBV28 and TRBJ2-2, reads DVKVTQSSRYLVKRTGEKVFLECVQDMDHENMFWYRQDPGLGLRLIYFSYDVKMKEKGDIPEGYSVSREKKERFSLILESASTNQTSMYLCARLYFSRENTGELFFGEGSRLTVL.

This clonotype was detected many times. This sequence joins TRBV7-2 and TRBJ2-7, with D uncertain. Trimming removed 3 bases from V and 1 base from J, with 10 bases in between. Germline assignment: CDR1 SGHTA and CDR2 FQGNSA. This CDR3 is 14 amino acids long. Here the CDR3 DNA reads TGTGCCAGCAGCTTGGACCGTTGGTCCTACGAGCAGTACTTC. It codes for CASSLDRWSYEQYF.

J is TRBJ1-2 and V is TRBV20-1; D ambiguous. V gave up 4 bases and J gave up 8 bases, with 20 bases separating them. CDR1 and CDR2 from the germline V gene are DFQATT and SNEGSKA (reference sequence). This CDR3 comprises 14 residues. DNA for the CDR3: TGCAGTGCTAAACCGGGCCCTCCGAGAGAGGGCTACACCTTC. Translated: CSAKPGPPREGYTF.

A few counts support this clonotype. The rearrangement uses TRBV7-2 and TRBJ2-7; possibly TRBD2 for D (5 bases). This CDR3 contains 13 residues. V lost 1 base and J 4 bases, leaving 8 bases between the germline ends. CDR1 is SGHTA and CDR2 is FQGNSA in the germline V gene. In nucleotides, the CDR3 is TGTGCCAGCAGCTTAGGGACTCAGTACGAGCAGTACTTC. Protein: CASSLGTQYEQYF.